These 14 T cell receptor beta chains share one sample of origin, sequenced in a study of regulatory T cells in long-lasting Graves disease. The sample's time point: newly diagnosed GD, antithyroid drugs for less than 3 months. PBMC RNA served as the TCR library source. CDR3-region Arm-PCR and iRepertoire HTBI primers produced the TCR beta libraries. TCRdb recomputed calls from the multiplex PCR reads with MiXCR, one row per CDR3 protein. The sample lists 440,000 or so distinct CDR3 sequences, 15% occurring once. These records were also assigned to another study, of T cells in Graves' hyperthyroidism and ophthalmopathy.

This specimen consisted of peripheral blood mononuclear cells (PBMCs), obtained at new diagnosis, from a patient treated with antithyroid drugs. These receptors came from a woman aged 30 to 39 with Graves disease.

There are many counts of this clonotype. The rearrangement joins TRBV2 to TRBJ2-3; TRBD1 might be the D (6 bases). V gave up 10 bases and J gave up 2 bases, with 10 bases separating them. The length of the CDR3 is 12 residues. Germline V gene lookup returns CDR1 SNHLY and CDR2 FYNNEI. CDR3 loop: CATRGVTDTQYF. The DNA for the CDR3 is TGTGCCACCAGGGGAGTCACAGATACGCAGTATTTT. Complete variable domain (other parts from reference TRBV2 and TRBJ2-3): EPEVTQTPSHQVTQMGQEVILRCVPISNHLYFYWYRQILGQKVEFLVSFYNNEISEKSEIFDDQFSVERPDGSNFTLKIRSTKLEDSAMYFCATRGVTDTQYFGPGTRLTVL.

The rearrangement joins TRBV19 to TRBJ2-3; TRBD1 matches at 7 bases. The germline CDR1 and CDR2 sequences are LNHDA and SQIVND (reference sequence). The CDR3 consists of 15 residues. V trimming: 9 bases; J trimming: 6 bases; junction bases outside the gene matches: 15. The CDR3: CASTWGQSFADTQYF. The CDR3 bases are TGTGCCAGCACCTGGGGACAGTCGTTCGCCGATACGCAGTATTTT.

This clonotype came up many times. The chain uses TRBV11-3 and TRBJ2-3; D unclear. Trimming stripped 5 bases from V and 1 base from J, with 10 bases between. This CDR3 is built from 14 residues. CDR1 is SGHNT and CDR2 is YENEEA in the germline V gene. The CDR3 is CASSPYLGTDTQYF. The CDR3 bases are TGTGCCAGCAGCCCTTACCTAGGCACAGATACGCAGTATTTT.

This clonotype was picked up many times. V is TRBV11-3 and J is TRBJ2-1; D call uncertain. V shed 2 bases and J shed 3 bases, with 8 bases lying between them. Germline values: CDR1 SGHNT, CDR2 YENEEA. The CDR3 is 14 amino acids. The CDR3 region is CASSLQADYNEQFF. CDR3 nucleotides: TGTGCCAGCAGCTTACAGGCCGACTACAATGAGCAGTTCTTC.

This clonotype was detected only a few times. The chain employs TRBV27 and TRBJ2-4, with D possibly matching TRBD2 (5 bases). The germline CDR1 and CDR2 sequences are MNHEY and SMNVEV (reference sequence). Trimming took 9 bases from V and 3 from J, leaving 12 bases between them. CDR3 size: 13 residues. In DNA, the CDR3 is TGTGCCAGGCCCGGGGAGTTCAAAAACATTCAGTACTTC. This sequence encodes CARPGEFKNIQYF.

This clonotype appeared many times. The rearrangement joins TRBV11-2 to TRBJ2-4; TRBD1 agrees at 10 bases. The ends lost 3 bases at V and 6 bases at J; junction bases unmatched: 8. CDR1 SGHAT and CDR2 FQNNGV come from the germline V gene. The CDR3 extends over 16 amino acids. The CDR3 sequence: CASSLTDRGPTNIQYF. In DNA, the CDR3 is TGTGCCAGCAGCTTGACAGACAGGGGGCCAACAAACATTCAGTACTTC. Based on the CDR3 plus reference TRBV11-2 and TRBJ2-4, the full variable domain is EAGVAQSPRYKIIEKRQSVAFWCNPISGHATLYWYQQILGQGPKLLIQFQNNGVVDDSQLPKDRFSAERLKGVDSTLKIQPAKLEDSAVYLCASSLTDRGPTNIQYFGAGTRLSVL.

This clonotype was counted at least ten times. The chain couples TRBV12-3 or TRBV12-4 to TRBJ2-7; D is ambiguous. The CDR3 spans 15 residues. V lost 3 bases and J lost 1, with 13 bases in between. The CDR3 region is CASSLGLRGSYEQYF. CDR3 coding DNA: TGTGCCAGCAGTTTGGGCCTCAGAGGTTCCTACGAGCAGTACTTC.

This clonotype was seen at least ten times. J is TRBJ2-2 and V is TRBV12-3 or TRBV12-4; unclear D gene. This CDR3 is built from 14 residues. Trimming cost V 5 bases and J 2 bases, with 9 bases left between them. CDR3 sequence: CASSPPLNTGELFF. The CDR3 region has the DNA TGTGCCAGCAGTCCGCCTCTCAACACCGGGGAGCTGTTTTTT.

The table lists this clonotype with many counts. The chain is built from TRBV6-4 and TRBJ2-3, with D perhaps matching TRBD1 or TRBD2 (5 bases each). The CDR3 is made up of 14 amino acids. Germline V gene lookup returns CDR1 MRHNA and CDR2 SNTAGT. The V end lost 4 bases, the J end lost 0 bases, and 8 bases lay between the germline ends. The CDR3 region is CASSGGNSTDTQYF. CDR3 DNA sequence: TGTGCCAGCAGTGGGGGGAACAGCACAGATACGCAGTATTTT.

This chain connects TRBV19 to TRBJ1-1; D not certain. The CDR3 has 13 amino acids. Trimming took off 4 bases at V and 1 base at J, with 7 bases between the two ends. From germline, CDR1 is LNHDA and CDR2 SQIVND (reference sequence). The CDR3 nucleotides read TGTGCCAGTAGTACACAACCGAACACTGAAGCTTTCTTT. This gives the protein CASSTQPNTEAFF.

In its sample, this clonotype was seen many times. The chain carries TRBV29-1 and TRBJ2-3; D tentatively fits TRBD1 or TRBD2 (6 bases each). The CDR3 covers 12 residues. V was trimmed by 7 bases and J by 1 base, leaving 9 bases between them. The germline CDR1 and CDR2 sequences are SQVTM and ANQGSEA. The CDR3 nucleotides are TGCAGCGCGGGGGCCCGCACAGATACGCAGTATTTT. Its translation: CSAGARTDTQYF.

This clonotype was observed a handful of times. The chain uses TRBV10-3 and TRBJ2-2, with D possibly called TRBD1 or TRBD2 (5 bases each). The CDR3 has 16 residues. Germline CDR1 ENHRY, CDR2 SYGVKD. Trimming took off 6 bases at V and 7 bases at J, with 21 bases between the two ends. The CDR3 DNA sequence: TGTGCCATCAGCTACAGGACTGCCCGCGTGGGCGGGGAGCTGTTTTTT. The encoded protein is CAISYRTARVGGELFF.

This clonotype was detected ten times or more. In DNA, the CDR3 is TGCAGTGCTACCCAAGGGGGGGGCGGTGAAAAACTGTTTTTT. Translating gives CSATQGGGGEKLFF. The chain links TRBV20-1 to TRBJ1-4; D possibly corresponds to TRBD1 (6 bases). The CDR3 has 14 amino acids. Germline V gene data show CDR1 as DFQATT and CDR2 as SNEGSKA (reference sequence). The germline V and J ends were trimmed by 4 bases and 7 bases, with 16 bases remaining between them.

This clonotype was detected a few times. A much larger clone differs from this one at a single base, so this may be a read error. The gene calls are TRBV10-3 and TRBJ2-1; 11 bases fit TRBD1. The CDR3 has 14 amino acids. Germline V CDR1 and CDR2: ENHRY, SYGVKD. With 10 bases clipped from V and 10 bases from J, the junction kept 12 bases outside the gene matches. The CDR3 region is CANSRTGGGYEQFF. The CDR3 coding sequence is TGTGCCAACTCCCGGACAGGGGGCGGGTACGAGCAGTTCTTC.